One sample yielded the 8 T cell receptor beta chains listed below, sequenced in a study of liver allograft versus peripheral blood T cells. Study-wide context: Transplanted livers held T cell receptor repertoires, and these were compared with repertoires in recipients' peripheral blood.

TCRdb ran MiXCR on the reads and lists one entry per CDR3 protein. The sample lists about 13,000 distinct CDR3 sequences; about 19% were seen once. These receptors were collected from a human patient who had a liver transplant. Some of the T cells might come from the graft donor.

This chain links TRBV20-1 with TRBJ2-1; no clear D gene. The germline V gene has CDR1 DFQATT and CDR2 SNEGSKA (reference sequence). V was pared by 1 base and J by 1 base, with 8 bases between. The CDR3 covers 14 residues. CDR3 in amino acids: CSARGLVSYNEQFF. The CDR3 nucleotides read TGCAGTGCTAGAGGGCTAGTGTCCTACAATGAGCAGTTCTTC.

This chain connects TRBV6-6 to TRBJ1-5; TRBD1 matches 7 bases. The V and J ends lost 4 bases and 8 bases, in that order; junction bases with no gene match: 5. The CDR3 sequence is 13 residues long. Germline-derived CDR1 and CDR2 are MNHNY and SVGAGI (reference sequence). In nucleotides, the CDR3 is TGTGCCAGCAGTTTCCCAGGGGGGGAGCCCCAGCATTTT. Translating it yields CASSFPGGEPQHF.

The chain employs TRBV27 and TRBJ2-1, with D perhaps being TRBD1 or TRBD2 (7 bases each). Deletions cut 6 bases from V and 5 bases from J, with 14 bases between. The CDR3 is 14 amino acids. Germline V gives CDR1 MNHEY, CDR2 SMNVEV (reference sequence). CDR3 bases: TGTGCCAGCAGGAGGGGGGGGACAGACAATGAGCAGTTCTTC. Protein: CASRRGGTDNEQFF.

This clonotype showed up just once. The rearrangement joins TRBV6-2 or TRBV6-3 to TRBJ2-1, with 12 bases identical to TRBD2. The CDR3 runs to 15 residues. The V segment lost 6 bases and the J segment 7 bases; nucleotides outside the gene matches: 7. Germline V lookup: CDR1 MNHEY, CDR2 SVGEGT. The CDR3 coding sequence is TGTGCCAGCAGACCCCTAGCGGGAGGGTTGAATGAGCAGTTCTTC. Its protein is CASRPLAGGLNEQFF.

The chain combines TRBV2 with TRBJ1-1; D gene uncertain. V was shortened by 6 bases and J by 0 bases, with 8 bases between the two germline ends. In germline, CDR1 is SNHLY, CDR2 FYNNEI. CDR3 length: 13 amino acids. In nucleotides, the CDR3 is TGTGCCAGCAGCCGTCAGGTGAACACTGAAGCTTTCTTT. This sequence encodes CASSRQVNTEAFF.

This clonotype was seen at least ten times. This rearrangement joins TRBV30 to TRBJ1-2; 7 nucleotides line up with TRBD1. The ends lost 5 bases at V and 4 bases at J; junction bases unmatched: 7. CDR3 length: 13 amino acids. Per germline, CDR1 GTSNPN and CDR2 SVGIG (reference sequence). The CDR3 DNA is TGTGCCTGGGCGACAGGGCCGACCTATGGCTACACCTTC. As protein: CAWATGPTYGYTF. Complete variable domain (other parts from reference TRBV30 and TRBJ1-2): SQTIHQWPATLVQPVGSPLSLECTVEGTSNPNLYWYRQAAGRGLQLLFYSVGIGQISSEVPQNLSASRPQDRQFILSSKKLLLSDSGFYLCAWATGPTYGYTFGSGTRLTVV.

The sample holds many counts of this clonotype. The rearrangement joins TRBV24-1 to TRBJ1-2; 9 bases map to TRBD1. There are 13 residues in the CDR3. Trimming at V came to 5 bases and at J to 5 bases, leaving 2 bases not matched to a gene. Germline V gene lookup returns CDR1 KGHDR and CDR2 SFDVKD. The DNA of the CDR3 is TGTGCCACCAGTGGGGGACAGGGTTATGGCTACACCTTC. Translated: CATSGGQGYGYTF.

This clonotype was found many times. This chain connects TRBV15 to TRBJ2-5; a possible D gene is TRBD2 (6 bases). The V gene lost 5 bases and the J gene lost 4 bases, with 17 bases spanning the gap. CDR3 size: 15 residues. From germline, CDR1 is LNHNV and CDR2 YYDKDF (reference sequence). The CDR3 sequence is CATSGRQGGGETQYF. The DNA for the CDR3 is TGTGCCACCAGCGGGCGTCAGGGAGGAGGAGAGACCCAGTACTTC.